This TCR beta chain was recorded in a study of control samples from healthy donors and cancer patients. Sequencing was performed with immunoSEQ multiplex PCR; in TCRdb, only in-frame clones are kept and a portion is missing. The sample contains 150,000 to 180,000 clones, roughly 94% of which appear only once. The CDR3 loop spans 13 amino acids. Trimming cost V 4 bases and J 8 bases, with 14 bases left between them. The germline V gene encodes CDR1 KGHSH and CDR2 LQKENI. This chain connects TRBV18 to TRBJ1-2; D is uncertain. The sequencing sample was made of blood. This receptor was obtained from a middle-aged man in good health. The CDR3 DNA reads TGTGCCAGCTCACATAACAGTGACTTAGGCTACACCTTC. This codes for CASSHNSDLGYTF. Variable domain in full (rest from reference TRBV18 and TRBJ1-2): NAGVMQNPRHLVRRRGQEARLRCSPMKGHSHVYWYRQLPEEGLKFMVYLQKENIIDESGMPKERFSAEFPKEGPSILRIQQVVRGDSAAYFCASSHNSDLGYTFGSGTRLTVV.